This T cell receptor beta chain appears in the sequencing data of a study of identical twins. In this sample, this clonotype turned up a few times. No antigen is known for it. Whole-study findings and limits: Conclusions came from cross-sectional statistical analysis, not from following the same donors.

Donors uniformly comprised healthy Caucasians. With 1 base removed from V and 4 bases from J, the gap between germline ends came to 10 bases. CDR3 size: 14 residues. cDNA carried unique molecular identifiers, and a universal primer site was added by template switching. TCRdb re-analysed the 5' RACE reads in MiXCR, keeping a single row per CDR3 protein. The data show nearly 650,000 distinct CDR3 sequences, roughly 6.6% seen once. The data were also submitted as part of a second study, on yellow fever vaccine responses in identical twins.

Material: PBMCs. The chain carries TRBV12-3 or TRBV12-4 and TRBJ1-2; D gene uncertain. The clonotype originates from a woman aged 18-29 years in good health. This chain's CDR3 is CASSLGEGPYGYTF. In DNA, the CDR3 is TGTGCCAGCAGTTTAGGTGAAGGTCCCTATGGCTACACCTTC.